Listed here are 3 T cell receptor beta chains from one sample, sequenced in a study of tumor-infiltrating lymphocytes in primary liver carcinoma. cDNA specific to TCR beta was made from about 0.45 ug of total RNA, with a constant-region primer employed for priming. Libraries covering TCR beta were generated through three nested multiplex PCR rounds (using a slightly modified ARM-PCR). Investigators reported that the first two PCR rounds, at 10 to 11 cycles each, used TRBV1-TRBV30 forward primers with a C-beta reverse primer. TCRdb independently ran MiXCR on the multiplex PCR reads; one entry per CDR3 protein. The profile shows about 310,000 distinct CDR3 sequences, 55% to 65% of them singletons. Unsorted whole blood served as the source of blood RNA, and germline DNA was extracted as well. The material sequenced was peripheral blood. The receptors were sampled from a man aged 40-55 years with primary liver carcinoma and hepatitis B virus infection.

A remark on this clonotype: This may be a read error, as it is one base from a much larger clone. The chain couples TRBV29-1 to TRBJ1-2; 10 bases fit TRBD1. The CDR3 contains 14 residues. Germline CDR1 SQVTM, CDR2 ANQGSEA. The CDR3: CIVRQGAANYGYTF. CDR3 nucleotides: TGCATCGTTCGACAGGGGGCAGCTAACTATGGCTACACCTTC.

The rearrangement joins TRBV6-1 to TRBJ2-6, with 8 bases lining up with TRBD1. The CDR3 has 16 residues. In germline, CDR1 is MNHNS, CDR2 SASEGT. In DNA, the CDR3 is TGTGTCGGTACCGGGACAGGTGGTGCTGGGGCCAACGTCCTGACTTTC. It codes for CVGTGTGGAGANVLTF.

Points on this clonotype: The conserved phenylalanine or tryptophan normally closing the CDR3 is absent here, so this likely arose from a read error. The chain couples TRBV11-2 to TRBJ2-5, with D possibly matching TRBD2 (5 bases). Germline V gene data show CDR1 as SGHAT and CDR2 as FQNNGV. Deletions cut 1 base from V and 5 bases from J, with 11 bases between. The length of the CDR3 is 14 residues. The CDR3 reads CASSLVGASETQYI. CDR3 DNA: TGTGCCAGCAGCTTAGTGGGAGCATCGGAGACCCAGTACATC.